This T cell receptor (beta chain) appears in the sequencing data of a study of blood T cell repertoires in COVID-19. Study-level background: Samples of COVID-19 (acute and convalescent) were obtained from the United States, Italy and Spain. From T cells, B-cell-depleted T cells, or PBMCs came the material, which was cDNA or gDNA.

In the study's own analysis: The assay estimated nucleated cells by amplifying reference gene primers. Here immunoSEQ multiplex PCR was the method, and the copy in TCRdb shows in-frame clones only, minus some. That table supplies the V and J calls and clone size; D and trimming were determined from the DNA. Here the sample spans about 160,000 clones, about 80% being singletons. The clonotype was recovered from a woman older than 75 with acute or convalescent COVID-19. The sequenced sample consisted of peripheral blood.

The chain's CDR3 is CASSLEVEQVEAFF. The DNA of the CDR3 is TGCGCCAGCAGCTTGGAGGTTGAACAGGTTGAAGCTTTCTTT. The rearrangement joins TRBV5-1 to TRBJ1-1, with D maybe TRBD1 (5 bases). Per germline, CDR1 SGHRS and CDR2 YFSETQ. Trimming took 0 bases from V and 7 from J, leaving 13 bases between them. CDR3 length equals 14 residues.